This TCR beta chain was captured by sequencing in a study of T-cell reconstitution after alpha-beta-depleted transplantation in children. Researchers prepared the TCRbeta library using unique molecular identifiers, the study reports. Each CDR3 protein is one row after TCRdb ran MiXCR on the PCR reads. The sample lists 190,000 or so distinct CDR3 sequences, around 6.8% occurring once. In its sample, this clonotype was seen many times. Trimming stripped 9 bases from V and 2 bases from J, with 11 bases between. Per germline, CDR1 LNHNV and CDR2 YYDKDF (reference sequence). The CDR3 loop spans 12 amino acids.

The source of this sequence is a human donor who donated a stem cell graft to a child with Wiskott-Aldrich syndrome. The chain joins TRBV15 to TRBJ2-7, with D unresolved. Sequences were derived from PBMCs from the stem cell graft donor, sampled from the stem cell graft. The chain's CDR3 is CATSLGTYEQYF. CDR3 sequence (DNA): TGTGCCACGTCCCTTGGCACCTACGAGCAGTACTTC. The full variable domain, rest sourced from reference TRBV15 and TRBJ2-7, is DAMVIQNPRYQVTQFGKPVTLSCSQTLNHNVMYWYQQKSSQAPKLLFHYYDKDFNNEADTPDNFQSRRPNTSFCFLDIRSPGLGDTAMYLCATSLGTYEQYFGPGTRLTVT.